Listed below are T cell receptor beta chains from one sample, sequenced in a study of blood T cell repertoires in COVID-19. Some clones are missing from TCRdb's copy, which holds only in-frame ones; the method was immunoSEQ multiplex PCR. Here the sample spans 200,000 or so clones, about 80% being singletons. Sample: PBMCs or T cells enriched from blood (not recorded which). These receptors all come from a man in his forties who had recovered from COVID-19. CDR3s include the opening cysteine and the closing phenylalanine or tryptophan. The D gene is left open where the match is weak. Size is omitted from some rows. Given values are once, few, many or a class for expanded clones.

CASSQGPRDTEAFF,TGTGCCAGCAGCCAAGGCCCCCGGGACACTGAAGCTTTCTTT,NA,TRBV4-2,TRBJ1-1,14,few
CASRDSSSGNTIYF,TGCGCCAGCAGGGACAGCTCCTCTGGAAACACCATATATTTT,NA,TRBV5-1,TRBJ1-3,14,once
CASSPTRGGVYEQYF,TGTGCCAGCAGCCCCACCCGCGGGGGGGTGTACGAGCAGTACTTC,TRBD2,TRBV11-2,TRBJ2-7,15,NA
CAIRQGSQNTEAFF,TGTGCCATCAGACAGGGATCCCAAAACACTGAAGCTTTCTTT,NA,TRBV10-3,TRBJ1-1,14,once
CASSTTGTGDQPQHF,TGTGCCAGCAGCACCACCGGGACAGGGGATCAGCCCCAGCATTTT,TRBD1,TRBV5-6,TRBJ1-5,15,NA
CASSLADRGNEQYF,TGCGCCAGCAGCTTGGCAGACAGGGGGAACGAGCAGTACTTC,TRBD1,TRBV5-1,TRBJ2-7,14,NA
CASSFRWDTEAFF,TGCGCCAGCAGTTTCAGGTGGGACACTGAAGCTTTCTTT,NA,TRBV4-3,TRBJ1-1,13,NA
CASSQARKNSPLHF,TGCGCCAGCAGCCAAGCTAGGAAAAATTCACCCCTCCACTTT,NA,TRBV4-3,TRBJ1-6,14,NA
CASTQGGTPLHF,TGTGCCAGCACCCAAGGCGGTACACCCCTCCACTTT,NA,TRBV25-1,TRBJ1-6,12,NA
CASSELLSSYNEQFF,TGTGCCAGCAGTGAACTGCTGAGCTCCTACAATGAGCAGTTCTTC,NA,TRBV2,TRBJ2-1,15,once
CSVGTGGGIGYTF,TGCAGCGTAGGGACAGGGGGCGGTATAGGCTACACCTTC,TRBD1,TRBV29-1,TRBJ1-2,13,NA
CASSLQRLQGRTEAFF,TGTGCCAGCAGCCTTCAGAGATTACAGGGGCGGACTGAAGCTTTCTTT,TRBD1,TRBV6-2/TRBV6-3,TRBJ1-1,16,NA
CASSERDRGSEQYF,TGTGCCAGCAGTGAAAGGGATAGGGGGTCCGAGCAGTACTTC,NA,TRBV6-1,TRBJ2-7,14,NA
CASSHSDRNTEAFF,TGTGCCAGCAGCCACTCGGACAGGAACACTGAAGCTTTCTTT,NA,TRBV3-1/TRBV3-2,TRBJ1-1,14,NA
CASSEGEGAPVFVNIQYF,TGTGCCAGCAGTGAAGGAGAGGGGGCGCCAGTTTTCGTAAACATTCAGTACTTC,TRBD1,TRBV6-1,TRBJ2-4,18,NA
CAISGSDSGGRDTQYF,TGTGCCATCAGTGGGAGTGATAGCGGGGGAAGAGATACGCAGTATTTT,TRBD2,TRBV10-3,TRBJ2-3,16,NA
CASSATGGALSGANVLTF,TGTGCCAGCAGCGCGACAGGGGGTGCCCTCTCTGGGGCCAACGTCCTGACTTTC,TRBD1,TRBV9,TRBJ2-6,18,NA
CATSRAGLNQPQHF,TGTGCCACCAGCAGAGCGGGATTGAATCAGCCCCAGCATTTT,NA,TRBV15,TRBJ1-5,14,few
CASSRDKGIGNTIYF,TGTGCCAGCTCCCGGGACAAGGGAATTGGAAACACCATATATTTT,NA,TRBV18,TRBJ1-3,15,NA
CATSRVATQGYGYTF,TGTGCCACCAGCAGGGTCGCGACCCAGGGATATGGCTACACCTTC,NA,TRBV15,TRBJ1-2,15,NA
CASSIGTGAEAFF,TGTGCCAGCAGCATCGGGACAGGGGCTGAAGCTTTCTTT,TRBD1,TRBV7-9,TRBJ1-1,13,NA
CASSSIRVGNTIYF,TGTGCCAGCAGTTCCATCAGGGTTGGAAACACCATATATTTT,NA,TRBV6-5,TRBJ1-3,14,few
CASSQDWGGRTQYF,TGTGCCAGCAGCCAAGATTGGGGGGGGCGGACCCAGTACTTC,NA,TRBV3-1/TRBV3-2,TRBJ2-5,14,NA
CASSLGGVGAGYTF,TGCGCCAGCAGCTTGGGAGGAGTGGGGGCTGGCTACACCTTC,NA,TRBV5-1,TRBJ1-2,14,NA
CASSPLTGNEKLFF,TGTGCCAGCAGCCCCCTAACAGGGAATGAAAAACTGTTTTTT,NA,TRBV5-5,TRBJ1-4,14,few
CASSFQGNTEAFF,TGTGCCAGCAGTTTTCAGGGGAACACTGAAGCTTTCTTT,NA,TRBV6-5,TRBJ1-1,13,NA
CSVGGAGDGYTF,TGCAGCGTTGGTGGGGCAGGGGATGGCTACACCTTC,NA,TRBV29-1,TRBJ1-2,12,NA